This T cell receptor (beta chain) is drawn from a study of T cells after somatic rescue of genetic block. Germline V gene data show CDR1 as SGHAT and CDR2 as FQDESV (reference sequence). Trimming took 4 bases from V and 2 from J, leaving 15 bases between them. This CDR3 contains 17 residues. TCRdb's table, derived via immunoSEQ multiplex PCR, lists solely in-frame clones and lacks some. Of 15,000 or so clones in the sample, approximately 71% were seen once. This sequence originates from a man younger than 35. Source material: peripheral blood mononuclear cells (PBMCs). This chain links TRBV11-1 with TRBJ1-6; D possibly corresponds to TRBD1 (6 bases). The CDR3 region is CASSSVVGGPYNSPLHF. The CDR3 DNA follows: TGTGCCAGCAGCTCCGTGGTCGGGGGCCCCTATAATTCACCCCTCCACTTT.